This TCR beta chain appears in the sequencing data of a study of STAT5B mutations in CD4+ large granular lymphocyte leukemia. Repertoires were generated with immunoSEQ multiplex PCR, while TCRdb's copy carries only in-frame clones and drops some. The data hold more than 30,000 clones, with under 85% observed a single time. The CDR3 totals 15 residues. Germline V lookup: CDR1 MNHEY, CDR2 SMNVEV (reference sequence). The ends were cut back, 5 bases at V and 1 base at J, with 14 bases in the middle. The clonotype originates from a human donor in good health. The chain uses TRBV27 and TRBJ1-1, with D tentatively TRBD1 (5 bases). The specimen was CD4+ T cells from blood buffy coats. CDR3 residues: CASSGTSGGNTEAFF. CDR3 nucleotides: TGTGCCAGCAGTGGAACCTCGGGGGGGAACACTGAAGCTTTCTTT.